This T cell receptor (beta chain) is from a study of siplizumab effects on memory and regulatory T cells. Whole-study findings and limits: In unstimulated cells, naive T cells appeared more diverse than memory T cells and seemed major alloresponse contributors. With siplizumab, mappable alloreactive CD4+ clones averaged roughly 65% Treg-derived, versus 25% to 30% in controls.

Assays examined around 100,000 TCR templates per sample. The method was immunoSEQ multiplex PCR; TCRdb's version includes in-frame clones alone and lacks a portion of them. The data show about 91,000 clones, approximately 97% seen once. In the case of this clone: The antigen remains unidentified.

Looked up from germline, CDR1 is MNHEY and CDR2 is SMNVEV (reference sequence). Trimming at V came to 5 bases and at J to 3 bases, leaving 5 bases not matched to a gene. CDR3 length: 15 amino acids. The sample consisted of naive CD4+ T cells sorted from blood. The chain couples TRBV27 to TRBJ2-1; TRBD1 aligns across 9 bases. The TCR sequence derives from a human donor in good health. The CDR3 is CASSPQGASYNEQFF. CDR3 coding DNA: TGTGCCAGCAGTCCACAGGGGGCCAGCTACAATGAGCAGTTCTTC.